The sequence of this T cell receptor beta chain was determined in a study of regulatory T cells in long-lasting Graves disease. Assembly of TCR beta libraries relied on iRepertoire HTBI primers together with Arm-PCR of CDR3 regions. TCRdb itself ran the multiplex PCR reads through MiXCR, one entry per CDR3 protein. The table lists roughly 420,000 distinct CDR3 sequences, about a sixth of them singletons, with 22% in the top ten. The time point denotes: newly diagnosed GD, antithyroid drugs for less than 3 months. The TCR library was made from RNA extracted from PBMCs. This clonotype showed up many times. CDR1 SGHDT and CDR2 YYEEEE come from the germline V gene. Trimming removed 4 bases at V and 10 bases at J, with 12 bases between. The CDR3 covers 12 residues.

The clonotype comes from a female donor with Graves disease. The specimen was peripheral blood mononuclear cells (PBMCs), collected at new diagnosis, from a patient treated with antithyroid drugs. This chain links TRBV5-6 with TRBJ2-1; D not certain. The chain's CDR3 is CASSPHGEEQFF. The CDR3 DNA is TGTGCCAGCAGCCCGCATGGCGAGGAGCAGTTCTTC.